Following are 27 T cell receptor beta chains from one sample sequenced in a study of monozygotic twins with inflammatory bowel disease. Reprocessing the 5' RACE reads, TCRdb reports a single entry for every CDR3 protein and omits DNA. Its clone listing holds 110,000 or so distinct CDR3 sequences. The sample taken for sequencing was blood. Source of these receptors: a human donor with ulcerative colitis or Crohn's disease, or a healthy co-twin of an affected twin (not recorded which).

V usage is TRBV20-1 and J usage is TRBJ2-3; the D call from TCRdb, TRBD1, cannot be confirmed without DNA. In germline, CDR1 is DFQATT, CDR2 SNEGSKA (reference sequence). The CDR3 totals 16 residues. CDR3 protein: CSASERQGGSTDTQYF.

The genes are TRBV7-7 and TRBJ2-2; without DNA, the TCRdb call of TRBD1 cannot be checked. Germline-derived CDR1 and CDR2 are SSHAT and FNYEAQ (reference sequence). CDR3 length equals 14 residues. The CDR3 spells CASSTGQGAGELFF. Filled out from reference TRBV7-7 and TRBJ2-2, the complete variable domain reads GAGVSQSPRYKVTKRGQDVTLRCDPISSHATLYWYQQALGQGPEFLTYFNYEAQPDKSGLPSDRFSAERPEGSISTLTIQRTEQRDSAMYRCASSTGQGAGELFFGEGSRLTVL.

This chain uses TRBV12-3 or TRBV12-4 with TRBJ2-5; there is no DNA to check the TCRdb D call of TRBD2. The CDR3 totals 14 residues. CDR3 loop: CASSLRTLQETQYF.

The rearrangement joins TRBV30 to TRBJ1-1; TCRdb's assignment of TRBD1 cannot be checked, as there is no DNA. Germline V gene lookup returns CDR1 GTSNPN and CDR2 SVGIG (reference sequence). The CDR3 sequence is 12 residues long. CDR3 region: CAWAGVNTEAFF. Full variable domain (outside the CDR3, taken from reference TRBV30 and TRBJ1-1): SQTIHQWPATLVQPVGSPLSLECTVEGTSNPNLYWYRQAAGRGLQLLFYSVGIGQISSEVPQNLSASRPQDRQFILSSKKLLLSDSGFYLCAWAGVNTEAFFGQGTRLTVV.

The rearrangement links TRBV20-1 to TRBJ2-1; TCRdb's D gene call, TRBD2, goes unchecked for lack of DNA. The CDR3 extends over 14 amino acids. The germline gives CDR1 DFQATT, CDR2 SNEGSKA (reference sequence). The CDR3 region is CSAQSGALVDEQFF.

The CDR3 spells CASSPTTGMETQYF. The chain couples TRBV7-9 to TRBJ2-5. The CDR3 has 14 amino acids. Germline assignment: CDR1 SEHNR and CDR2 FQNEAQ (reference sequence).

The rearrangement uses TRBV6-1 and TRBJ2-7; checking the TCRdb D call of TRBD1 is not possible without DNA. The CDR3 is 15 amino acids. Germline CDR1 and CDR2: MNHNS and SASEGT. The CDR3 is CASSPGQGLYYEQYF.

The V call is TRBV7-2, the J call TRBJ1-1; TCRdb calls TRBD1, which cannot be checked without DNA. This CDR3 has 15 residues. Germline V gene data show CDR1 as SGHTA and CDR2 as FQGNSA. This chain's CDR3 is CASSLTGTANTEAFF.

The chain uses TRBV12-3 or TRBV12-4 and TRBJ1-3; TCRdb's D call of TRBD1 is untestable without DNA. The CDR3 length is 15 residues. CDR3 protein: CASSPNRVSGNTIYF.

The CDR3 loop reads CASSLAGRDHNEQFF. This chain uses TRBV5-1 with TRBJ2-1; TCRdb picks TRBD2, but there is no DNA to check that call. Germline V gene data show CDR1 as SGHRS and CDR2 as YFSETQ. CDR3 size: 15 residues.

CDR3 residues: CASSLAGVRHNSPLHF. J is TRBJ1-6 and V is TRBV5-1. The CDR3 is 16 amino acids. Germline assignment: CDR1 SGHRS and CDR2 YFSETQ.

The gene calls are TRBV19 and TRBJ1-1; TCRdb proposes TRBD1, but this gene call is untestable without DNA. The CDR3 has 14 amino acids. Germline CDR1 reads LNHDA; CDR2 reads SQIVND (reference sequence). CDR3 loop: CASRTGTVNTEAFF.

The CDR3 reads CSAWTASGLNSPLHF. V is TRBV20-1 and J is TRBJ1-6; the D call of TRBD1 rests on TCRdb alone, since no DNA is present to check it. The germline V gene encodes CDR1 DFQATT and CDR2 SNEGSKA (reference sequence). This CDR3 spans 15 amino acids.

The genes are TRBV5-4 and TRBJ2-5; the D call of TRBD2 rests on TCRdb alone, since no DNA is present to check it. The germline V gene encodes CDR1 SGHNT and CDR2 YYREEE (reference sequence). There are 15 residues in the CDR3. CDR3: CASSLLTTAGETQYF.

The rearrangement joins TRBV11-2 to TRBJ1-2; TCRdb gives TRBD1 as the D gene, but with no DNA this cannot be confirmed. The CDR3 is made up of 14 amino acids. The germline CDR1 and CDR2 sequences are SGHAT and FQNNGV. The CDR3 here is CASSLAPRVNGYTF.

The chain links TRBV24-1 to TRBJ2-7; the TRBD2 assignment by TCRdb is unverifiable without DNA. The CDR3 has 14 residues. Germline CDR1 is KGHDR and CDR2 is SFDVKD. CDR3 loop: CATSGASGSYEQYF.

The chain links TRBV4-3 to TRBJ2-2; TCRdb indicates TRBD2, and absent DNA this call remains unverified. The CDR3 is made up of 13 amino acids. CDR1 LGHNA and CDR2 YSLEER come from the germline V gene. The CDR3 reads CASRVSAAGELFF.

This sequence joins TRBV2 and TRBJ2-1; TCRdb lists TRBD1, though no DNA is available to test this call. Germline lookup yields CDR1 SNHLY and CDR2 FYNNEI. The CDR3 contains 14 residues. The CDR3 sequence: CATSGRVSYNEQFF.

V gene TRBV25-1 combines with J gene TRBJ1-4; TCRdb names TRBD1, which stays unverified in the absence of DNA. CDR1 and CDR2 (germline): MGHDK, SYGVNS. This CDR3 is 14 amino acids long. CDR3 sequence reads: CASSDRGLDEKLFF. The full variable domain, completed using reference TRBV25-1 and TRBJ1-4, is EADIYQTPRYLVIGTGKKITLECSQTMGHDKMYWYQQDPGMELHLIHYSYGVNSTEKGDLSSESTVSRIRTEHFPLTLESARPSHTSQYLCASSDRGLDEKLFFGSGTQLSVL.

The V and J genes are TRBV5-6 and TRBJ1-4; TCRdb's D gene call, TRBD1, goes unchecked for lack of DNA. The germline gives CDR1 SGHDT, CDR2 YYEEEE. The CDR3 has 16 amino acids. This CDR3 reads CASSGGQGAWDEKLFF. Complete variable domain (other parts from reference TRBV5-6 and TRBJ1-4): DAGVTQSPTHLIKTRGQQVTLRCSPKSGHDTVSWYQQALGQGPQFIFQYYEEEERQRGNFPDRFSGHQFPNYSSELNVNALLLGDSALYLCASSGGQGAWDEKLFFGSGTQLSVL.

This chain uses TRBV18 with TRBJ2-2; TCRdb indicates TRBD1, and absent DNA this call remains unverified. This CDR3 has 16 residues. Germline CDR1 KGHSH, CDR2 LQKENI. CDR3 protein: CASSSIPGQGGGELFF.

The CDR3 is CASSISPGQLSTDTQYF. The chain carries TRBV9 and TRBJ2-3; TCRdb's D call, TRBD1, is unchecked because there is no DNA. The germline gives CDR1 SGDLS, CDR2 YYNGEE. The CDR3 loop spans 17 amino acids.

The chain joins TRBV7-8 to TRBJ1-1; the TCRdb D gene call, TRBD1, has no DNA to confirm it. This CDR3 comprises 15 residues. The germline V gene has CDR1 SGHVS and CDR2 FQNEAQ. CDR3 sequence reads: CASRPGAETWAEAFF.

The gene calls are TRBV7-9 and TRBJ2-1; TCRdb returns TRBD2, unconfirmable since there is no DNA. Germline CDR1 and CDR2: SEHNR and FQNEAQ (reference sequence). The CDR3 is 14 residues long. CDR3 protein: CASSLSGRKNEQFF.

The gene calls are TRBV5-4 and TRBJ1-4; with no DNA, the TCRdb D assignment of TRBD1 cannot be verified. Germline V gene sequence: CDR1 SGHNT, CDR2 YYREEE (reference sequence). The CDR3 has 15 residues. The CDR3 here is CASSLFEGQREKLFF.

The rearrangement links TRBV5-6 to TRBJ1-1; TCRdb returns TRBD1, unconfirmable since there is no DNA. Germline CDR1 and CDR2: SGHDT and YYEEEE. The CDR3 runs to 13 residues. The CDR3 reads CASSFGTDTEAFF.

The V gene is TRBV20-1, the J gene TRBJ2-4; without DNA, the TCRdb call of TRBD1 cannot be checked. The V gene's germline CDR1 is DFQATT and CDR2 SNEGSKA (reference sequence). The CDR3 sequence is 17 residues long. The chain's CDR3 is CSAGRGRLYRAKNIQYF.